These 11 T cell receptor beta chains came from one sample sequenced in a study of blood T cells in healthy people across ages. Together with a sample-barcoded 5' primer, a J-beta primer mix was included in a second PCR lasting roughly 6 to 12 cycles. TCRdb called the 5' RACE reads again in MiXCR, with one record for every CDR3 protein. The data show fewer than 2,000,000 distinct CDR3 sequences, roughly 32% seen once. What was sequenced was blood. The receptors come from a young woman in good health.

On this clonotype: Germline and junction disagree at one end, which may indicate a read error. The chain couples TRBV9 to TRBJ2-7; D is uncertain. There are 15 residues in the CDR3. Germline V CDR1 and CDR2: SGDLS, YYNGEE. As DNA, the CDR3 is TGTGCCAGCAGCGTGGGCCTCGAAGAAATCTACGAGCATTACTTC. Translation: CASSVGLEEIYEHYF. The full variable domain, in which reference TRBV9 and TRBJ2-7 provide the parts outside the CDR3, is DSGVTQTPKHLITATGQRVTLRCSPRSGDLSVYWYQQSLDQGLQFLIQYYNGEERAKGNILERFSAQQFPDLHSELNLSSLELGDSALYFCASSVGLEEIYEHYFGPGTRLTVT.

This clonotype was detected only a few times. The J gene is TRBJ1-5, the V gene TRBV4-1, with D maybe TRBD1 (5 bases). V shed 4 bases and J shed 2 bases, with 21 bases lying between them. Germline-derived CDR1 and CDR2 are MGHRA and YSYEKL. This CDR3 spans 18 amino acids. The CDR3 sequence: CASSPYERGLTRNQPQHF. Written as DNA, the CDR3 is TGCGCCAGCAGCCCTTATGAAAGGGGACTGACCCGCAATCAGCCCCAGCATTTT.

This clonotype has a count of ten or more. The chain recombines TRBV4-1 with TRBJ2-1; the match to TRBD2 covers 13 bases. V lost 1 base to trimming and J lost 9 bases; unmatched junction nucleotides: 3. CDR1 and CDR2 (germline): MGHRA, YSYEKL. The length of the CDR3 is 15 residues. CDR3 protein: CASSQGTSGRPEQFF. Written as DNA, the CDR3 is TGCGCCAGCAGCCAAGGGACTAGCGGGAGACCTGAGCAGTTCTTC.

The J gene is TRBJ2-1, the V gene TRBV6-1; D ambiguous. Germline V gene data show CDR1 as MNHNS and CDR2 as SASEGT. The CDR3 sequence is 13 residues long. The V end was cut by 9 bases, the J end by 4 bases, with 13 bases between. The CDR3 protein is CASTFGSYNEQFF. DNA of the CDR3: TGTGCCAGTACATTTGGTTCGTACAATGAGCAGTTCTTC.

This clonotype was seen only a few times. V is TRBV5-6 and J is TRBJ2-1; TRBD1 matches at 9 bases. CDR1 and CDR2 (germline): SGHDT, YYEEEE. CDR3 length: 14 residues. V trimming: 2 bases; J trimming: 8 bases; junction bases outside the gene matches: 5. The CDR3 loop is CASSFPDRGDEQFF. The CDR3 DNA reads TGTGCCAGCAGCTTCCCCGACAGGGGGGATGAGCAGTTCTTC.

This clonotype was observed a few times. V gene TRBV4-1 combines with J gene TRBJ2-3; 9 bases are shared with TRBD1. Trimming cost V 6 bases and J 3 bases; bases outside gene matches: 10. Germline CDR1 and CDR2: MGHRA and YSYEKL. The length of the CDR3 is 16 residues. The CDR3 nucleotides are TGCGCCAGCAGACGGCTTGGACAGGGGCGGACAGATACGCAGTATTTT. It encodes CASRRLGQGRTDTQYF.

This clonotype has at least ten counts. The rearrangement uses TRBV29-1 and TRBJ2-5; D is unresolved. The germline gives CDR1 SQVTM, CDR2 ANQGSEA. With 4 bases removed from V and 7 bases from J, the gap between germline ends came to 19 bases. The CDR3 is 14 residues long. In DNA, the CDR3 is TGCAGCGTTGTCAGAGATCCTGCCCTTGGGACCCAGTACTTC. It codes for CSVVRDPALGTQYF.

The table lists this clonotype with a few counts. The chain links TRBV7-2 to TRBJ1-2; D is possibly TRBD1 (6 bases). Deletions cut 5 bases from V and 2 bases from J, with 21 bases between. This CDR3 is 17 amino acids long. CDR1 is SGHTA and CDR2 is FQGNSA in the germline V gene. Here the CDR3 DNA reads TGTGCCAGCAGCCGCAGCTTAAATAACCAGGGGAACTATGGCTACACCTTC. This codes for CASSRSLNNQGNYGYTF. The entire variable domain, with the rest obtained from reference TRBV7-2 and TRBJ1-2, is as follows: GAGVSQSPSNKVTEKGKDVELRCDPISGHTALYWYRQSLGQGLEFLIYFQGNSAPDKSGLPSDRFSAERTGGSVSTLTIQRTQQEDSAVYLCASSRSLNNQGNYGYTFGSGTRLTVV.

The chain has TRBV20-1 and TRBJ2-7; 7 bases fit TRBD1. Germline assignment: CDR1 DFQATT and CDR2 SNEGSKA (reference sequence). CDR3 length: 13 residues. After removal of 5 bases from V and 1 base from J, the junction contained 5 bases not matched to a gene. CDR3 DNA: TGCAGTGCTTCAGGGGGTATATCCTACGAGCAGTACTTC. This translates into CSASGGISYEQYF.

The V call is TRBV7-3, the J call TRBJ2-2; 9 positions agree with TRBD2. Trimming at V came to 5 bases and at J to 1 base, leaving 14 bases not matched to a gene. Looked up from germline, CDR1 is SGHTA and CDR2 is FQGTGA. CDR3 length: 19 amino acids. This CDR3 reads CASSRQGLAGTRNTGELFF. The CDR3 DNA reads TGTGCCAGCAGCCGACAAGGGCTAGCGGGGACGCGGAACACCGGGGAGCTGTTTTTT. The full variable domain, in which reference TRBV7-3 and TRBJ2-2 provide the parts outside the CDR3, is GAGVSQTPSNKVTEKGKYVELRCDPISGHTALYWYRQSLGQGPEFLIYFQGTGAADDSGLPNDRFFAVRPEGSVSTLKIQRTERGDSAVYLCASSRQGLAGTRNTGELFFGEGSRLTVL.

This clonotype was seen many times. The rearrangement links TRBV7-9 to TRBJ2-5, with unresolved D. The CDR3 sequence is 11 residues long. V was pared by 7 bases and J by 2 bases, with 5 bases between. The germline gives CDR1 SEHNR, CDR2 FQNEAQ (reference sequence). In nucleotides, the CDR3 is TGTGCCAGCATTGGGCAAGAGACCCAGTACTTC. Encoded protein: CASIGQETQYF.